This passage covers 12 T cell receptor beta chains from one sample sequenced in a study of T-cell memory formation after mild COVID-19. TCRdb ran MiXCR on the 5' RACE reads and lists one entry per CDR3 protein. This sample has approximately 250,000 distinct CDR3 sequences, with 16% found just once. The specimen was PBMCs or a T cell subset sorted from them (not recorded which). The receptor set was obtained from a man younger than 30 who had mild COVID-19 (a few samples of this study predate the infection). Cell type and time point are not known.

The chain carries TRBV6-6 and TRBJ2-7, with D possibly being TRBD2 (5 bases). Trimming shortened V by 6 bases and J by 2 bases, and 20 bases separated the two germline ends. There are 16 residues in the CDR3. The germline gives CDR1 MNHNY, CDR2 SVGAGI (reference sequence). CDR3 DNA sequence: TGTGCCAGCAGCCCCCGGGGAAGCGGCTTAACCTACGAGCAGTACGTC. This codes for CASSPRGSGLTYEQYV.

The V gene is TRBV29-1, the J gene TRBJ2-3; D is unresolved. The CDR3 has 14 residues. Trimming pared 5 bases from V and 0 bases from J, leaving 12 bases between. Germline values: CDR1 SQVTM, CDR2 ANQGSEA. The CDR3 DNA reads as TGCAGCGTTAGAGAGCACCCTAGCACAGATACGCAGTATTTT. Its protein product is CSVREHPSTDTQYF.

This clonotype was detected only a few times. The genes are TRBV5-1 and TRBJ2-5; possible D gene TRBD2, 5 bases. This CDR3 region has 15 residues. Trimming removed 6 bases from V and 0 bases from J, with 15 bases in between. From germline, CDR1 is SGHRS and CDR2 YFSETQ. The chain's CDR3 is CASTEGRGYQETQYF. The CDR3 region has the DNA TGCGCCAGCACCGAAGGACGGGGTTACCAAGAGACCCAGTACTTC. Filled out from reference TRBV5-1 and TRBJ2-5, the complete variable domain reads KAGVTQTPRYLIKTRGQQVTLSCSPISGHRSVSWYQQTPGQGLQFLFEYFSETQRNKGNFPGRFSGRQFSNSRSEMNVSTLELGDSALYLCASTEGRGYQETQYFGPGTRLLVL.

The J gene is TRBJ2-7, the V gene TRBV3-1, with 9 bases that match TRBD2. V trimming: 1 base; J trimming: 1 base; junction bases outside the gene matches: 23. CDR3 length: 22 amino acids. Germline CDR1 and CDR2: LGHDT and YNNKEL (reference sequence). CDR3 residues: CASSQAEGWAPLAGLGSYEQYV. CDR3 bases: TGTGCCAGCAGCCAAGCGGAAGGATGGGCCCCGCTAGCGGGGCTCGGTTCCTACGAGCAGTACGTC.

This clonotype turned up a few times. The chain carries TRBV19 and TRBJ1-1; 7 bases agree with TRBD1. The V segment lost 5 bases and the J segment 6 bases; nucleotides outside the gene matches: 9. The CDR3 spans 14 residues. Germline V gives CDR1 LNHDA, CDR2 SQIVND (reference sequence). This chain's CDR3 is CASSPPGDSSEAFF. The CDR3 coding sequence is TGTGCCAGTAGTCCCCCTGGGGACAGTTCTGAAGCTTTCTTT.

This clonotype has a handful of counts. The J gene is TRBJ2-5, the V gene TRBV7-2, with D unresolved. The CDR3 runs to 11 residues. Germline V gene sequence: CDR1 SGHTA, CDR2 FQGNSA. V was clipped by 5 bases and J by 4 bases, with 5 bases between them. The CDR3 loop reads CASSHTETQYF. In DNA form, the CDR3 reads TGTGCCAGCAGCCATACAGAGACCCAGTACTTC.

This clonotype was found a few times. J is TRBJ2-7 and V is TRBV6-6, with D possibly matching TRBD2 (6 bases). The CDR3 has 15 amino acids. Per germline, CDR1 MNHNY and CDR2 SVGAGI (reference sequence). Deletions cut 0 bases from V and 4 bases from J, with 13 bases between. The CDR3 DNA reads TGTGCCAGCAGTTACTCGTGGGAGGAGGAATACGAGCAGTACTTC. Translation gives CASSYSWEEEYEQYF.

In DNA form, the CDR3 reads TGTGCCAGCACCTCGGCAGGGGCTGTCACCGGGGAGCTGTTTTTT. Its translation: CASTSAGAVTGELFF. This chain links TRBV28 with TRBJ2-2; D possibly corresponds to TRBD1 (6 bases). Trimming stripped 7 bases from V and 4 bases from J, with 16 bases between. In germline, CDR1 is MDHEN, CDR2 SYDVKM. The CDR3 is made up of 15 amino acids.

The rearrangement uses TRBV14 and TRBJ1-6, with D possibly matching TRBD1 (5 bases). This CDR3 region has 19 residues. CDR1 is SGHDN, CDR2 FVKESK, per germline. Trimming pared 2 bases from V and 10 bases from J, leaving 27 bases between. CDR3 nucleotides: TGTGCCAGCAGCCAAAAACGTGGACCAGGGCAGGCGTATGGATCACCCCTCCACTTT. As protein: CASSQKRGPGQAYGSPLHF.

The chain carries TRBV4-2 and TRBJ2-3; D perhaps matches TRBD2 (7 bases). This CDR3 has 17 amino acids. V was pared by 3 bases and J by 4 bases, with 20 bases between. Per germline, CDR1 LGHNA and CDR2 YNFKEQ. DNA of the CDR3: TGTGCCAGCAGCCATACCCTCGGGGGGCCGGTGGCAGATACGCAGTATTTT. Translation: CASSHTLGGPVADTQYF.

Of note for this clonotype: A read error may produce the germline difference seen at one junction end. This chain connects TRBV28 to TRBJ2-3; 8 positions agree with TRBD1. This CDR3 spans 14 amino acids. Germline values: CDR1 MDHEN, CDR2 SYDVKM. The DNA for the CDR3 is TGTTCCAGCAGTCCGGACAGGGCCGCTGATACGCAGTATTTT. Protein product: CSSSPDRAADTQYF.

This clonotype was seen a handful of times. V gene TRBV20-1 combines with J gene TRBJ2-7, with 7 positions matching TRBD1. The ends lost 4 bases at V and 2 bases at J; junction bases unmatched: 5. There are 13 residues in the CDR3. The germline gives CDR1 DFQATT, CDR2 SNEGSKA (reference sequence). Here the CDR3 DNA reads TGCAGTGCTACTGGGACAGATACCTACGAGCAGTACTTC. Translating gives CSATGTDTYEQYF.